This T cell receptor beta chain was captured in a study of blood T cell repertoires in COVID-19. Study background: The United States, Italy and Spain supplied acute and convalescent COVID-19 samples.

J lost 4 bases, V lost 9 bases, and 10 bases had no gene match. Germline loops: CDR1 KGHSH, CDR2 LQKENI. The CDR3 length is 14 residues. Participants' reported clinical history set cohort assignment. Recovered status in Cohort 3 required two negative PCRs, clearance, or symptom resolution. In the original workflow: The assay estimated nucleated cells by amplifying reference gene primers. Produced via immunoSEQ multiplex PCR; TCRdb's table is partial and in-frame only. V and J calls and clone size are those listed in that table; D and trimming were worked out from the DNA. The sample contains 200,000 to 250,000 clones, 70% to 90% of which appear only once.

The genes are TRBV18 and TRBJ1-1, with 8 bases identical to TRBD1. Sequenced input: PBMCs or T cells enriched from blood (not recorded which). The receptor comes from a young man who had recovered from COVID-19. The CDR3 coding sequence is TGTGCCAGTAAACAGGGGGGATCAGGCACTGAAGCTTTCTTT. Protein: CASKQGGSGTEAFF.